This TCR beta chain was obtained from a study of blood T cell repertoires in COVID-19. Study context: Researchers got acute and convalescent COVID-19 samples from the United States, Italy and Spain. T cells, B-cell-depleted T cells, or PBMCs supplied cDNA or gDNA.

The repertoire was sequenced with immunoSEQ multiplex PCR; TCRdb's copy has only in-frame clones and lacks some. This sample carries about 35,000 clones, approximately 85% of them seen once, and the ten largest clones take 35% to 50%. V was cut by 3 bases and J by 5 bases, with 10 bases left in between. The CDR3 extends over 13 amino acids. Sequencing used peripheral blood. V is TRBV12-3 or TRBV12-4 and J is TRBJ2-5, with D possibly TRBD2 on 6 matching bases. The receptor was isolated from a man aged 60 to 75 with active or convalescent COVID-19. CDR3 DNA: TGTGCCAGCAGTTTCGGAGGGCGGGAGACCCAGTACTTC. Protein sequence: CASSFGGRETQYF.